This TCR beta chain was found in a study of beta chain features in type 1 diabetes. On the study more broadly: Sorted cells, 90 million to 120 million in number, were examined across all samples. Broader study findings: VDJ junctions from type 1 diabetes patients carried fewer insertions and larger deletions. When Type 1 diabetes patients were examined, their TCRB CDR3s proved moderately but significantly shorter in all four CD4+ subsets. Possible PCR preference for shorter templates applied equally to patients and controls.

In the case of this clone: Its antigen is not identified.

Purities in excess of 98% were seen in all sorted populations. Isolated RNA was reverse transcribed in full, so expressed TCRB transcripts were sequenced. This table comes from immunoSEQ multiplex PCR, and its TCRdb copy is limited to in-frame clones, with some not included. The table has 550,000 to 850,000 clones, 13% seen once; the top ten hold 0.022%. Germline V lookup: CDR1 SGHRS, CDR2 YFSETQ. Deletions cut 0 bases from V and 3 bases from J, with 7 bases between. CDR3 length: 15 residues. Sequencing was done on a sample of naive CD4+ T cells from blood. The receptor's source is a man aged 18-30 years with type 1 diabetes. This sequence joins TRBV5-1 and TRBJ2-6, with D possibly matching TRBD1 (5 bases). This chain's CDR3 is CASSLEGDGANVLTF. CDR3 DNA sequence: TGCGCCAGCAGCTTGGAAGGGGATGGGGCCAACGTCCTGACTTTC.